A selection of T cell receptor beta chains follows, all from one sample in a study of CD8 T cells in Susac syndrome. Each CDR3 protein gets one entry after TCRdb re-called the immunoSEQ multiplex PCR reads with MiXCR. The sample consists of about 200,000 distinct CDR3 sequences, 90% to 95% of them appearing once. The sequenced sample was CD4+ T cells from PBMCs. These TCRs come from a human donor with multiple sclerosis. Each CDR3 is given with its conserved first and last residue. D genes are given only for firm matches. The size entry is marked missing in some rows and otherwise reads once, few, many or a size class.

D gene	clone size	V gene	J gene	CDR3 DNA	CDR3 protein
-	-	TRBV29-1	TRBJ1-5	TGCAGCGTTGTGAGGAGGGTCGGTGATCAGCCCCAGCATTTT	CSVVRRVGDQPQHF
-	-	TRBV7-9	TRBJ1-2	TGTGCCAGCAGCTTTGACAGTAACTATGGCTACACCTTC	CASSFDSNYGYTF
-	-	TRBV30	TRBJ2-5	TGTGCCTGGAGTGGCGGACAAGAGACCCAGTACTTC	CAWSGGQETQYF
-	-	TRBV7-3	TRBJ2-1	TGTGCCAGCAGCTTACAACCTAGCGAACTGCAGTTCTTC	CASSLQPSELQFF
-	-	TRBV7-3	TRBJ2-6	TGTGCCAGCAGCTTAACGCCGGGGCCTGGGGCCAACGTCCTGACTTTC	CASSLTPGPGANVLTF
TRBD1	-	TRBV30	TRBJ1-5	TGTGCCTGGAGTCCCATGGGACAGGGGATTGCGCCCCAGCATTTT	CAWSPMGQGIAPQHF
-	-	TRBV5-1	TRBJ2-1	TGCGCGCCGGGACACCGGGACGATGAGCAGTTCTTC	CAPGHRDDEQFF
-	-	TRBV7-6	TRBJ2-5	TGTGCCAGCAGCTTAGCGACAAGGGGAGAGACCCAGTACTTC	CASSLATRGETQYF
-	-	TRBV7-3	TRBJ2-1	TGTGCCAGCAGCTTAGGAGGGCAGGGTGAGCAGTTCTTC	CASSLGGQGEQFF
-	-	TRBV12-3/TRBV12-4	TRBJ2-5	TGTGCCAGCAGTTTATGGGCGAAAGAGACCCAGTACTTC	CASSLWAKETQYF
-	once	TRBV24-1	TRBJ2-2	TGTGCCACCAGTGTTGGGGGTGGCCTCGAGCTGTTTTTT	CATSVGGGLELFF
-	-	TRBV7-3	TRBJ2-1	TGTGCCAGCAGCTTACCCAGGGATGAGCAGTTCTTC	CASSLPRDEQFF
-	once	TRBV2	TRBJ2-7	TGTGCCAGCAGTGAAGCGCTTCGTCTAGCCTACGAGCAGTACTTC	CASSEALRLAYEQYF
TRBD1	-	TRBV20-1	TRBJ1-1	TGCAGTGCTAGAGGAGGGGGCATCACGGACACTGAAGCTTTCTTT	CSARGGGITDTEAFF
TRBD2	once	TRBV20-1	TRBJ2-7	TGCAGTGCTAGTTCCAGGGCGGGAGACGTTTCCTACGAGCAGTACTTC	CSASSRAGDVSYEQYF
-	-	TRBV9	TRBJ2-3	TGTGCCAGCAGCGTATCTAGGCTGGATACGCAGTATTTT	CASSVSRLDTQYF
-	-	TRBV10-3	TRBJ1-1	TGTGCCATCAGTGAGCCGGGAGGCACTGAAGCTTTCTTT	CAISEPGGTEAFF
-	-	TRBV7-9	TRBJ1-2	TGTGCCAGCAGCTTAGAGGAGGGATATGGCTACACCTTC	CASSLEEGYGYTF
-	-	TRBV9	TRBJ2-2	TGTGCCAGCAGCGAGGGTAGGAACACCGGGGAGCTGTTTTTT	CASSEGRNTGELFF
-	-	TRBV20-1	TRBJ1-6	TGCAGTGCTTATCGCGGGCCCAAAGGGTCACCCCTCCACTTT	CSAYRGPKGSPLHF
-	-	TRBV6-5	TRBJ2-1	TGTGCCAGCAGTTACTCTGCCCAAGGGGCCCGTTTCTTC	CASSYSAQGARFF
-	-	TRBV5-1	TRBJ1-1	TGCGCCAGCAGCTTGGACGGACAGAGCACTGAAGCTTTCTTT	CASSLDGQSTEAFF
-	-	TRBV7-3	TRBJ2-3	TGTGCCAGCAGCTTCGTGGGGGACACAGATACGCAGTATTTT	CASSFVGDTDTQYF
-	-	TRBV30	TRBJ1-5	TGTGCCTGGAGTGGACCCCAACCCTATAGCAATCAGCCCCAGCATTTT	CAWSGPQPYSNQPQHF
-	-	TRBV20-1	TRBJ2-7	TGCAGTGCGTTTGGTACAGGCGAAGTCTACGAGCAGTACTTC	CSAFGTGEVYEQYF
-	-	TRBV27	TRBJ1-3	TGTGCCAGCAGTTTATCGGGGCCGGGGGGTGGAAACACCATATATTTT	CASSLSGPGGGNTIYF
TRBD1	-	TRBV7-9	TRBJ2-3	TGTGCCAGCAGCTTGGACAGGTTCACAGATACGCAGTATTTT	CASSLDRFTDTQYF
TRBD1	-	TRBV12-3/TRBV12-4	TRBJ1-2	TGTGCCAGCAGTTCCCGGGACAGCTTATATGGCTACACCTTC	CASSSRDSLYGYTF
-	-	TRBV30	TRBJ2-1	TGTGCCTGGAGTGTATCCTTATACAATGAGCAGTTCTTC	CAWSVSLYNEQFF
-	-	TRBV29-1	TRBJ1-1	TGCAGCGTTCGGGCAGGGTGGGCAATGAACACTGAAGCTTTCTTT	CSVRAGWAMNTEAFF
TRBD2	-	TRBV20-1	TRBJ2-7	TGCAGTGCTGGACTTGCGGGAGATTTGTACGAGCAGTACTTC	CSAGLAGDLYEQYF
-	few	TRBV5-1	TRBJ1-6	TGCGCCAGCAGCAGCAGGGGCCGTTACGATTCACCCCTCCACTTT	CASSSRGRYDSPLHF
-	-	TRBV7-2	TRBJ2-1	TGTGCCAGCAGCTTAGTGTGGGGGAATGAGCAGTTCTTC	CASSLVWGNEQFF
TRBD1	once	TRBV15	TRBJ1-4	TGTGCCACCAGCCCCAGACAGGGTAGGGAAAAACTGTTTTTT	CATSPRQGREKLFF
-	-	TRBV7-9	TRBJ2-5	TGTGCCAGCAGCTTCCCCAAGGGGACCCAGTACTTC	CASSFPKGTQYF
-	-	TRBV27	TRBJ2-7	TGTGCCAGCAGTTCCTCCCGAGGACAGAGCTCCTACGAGCAGTACTTC	CASSSSRGQSSYEQYF
-	-	TRBV4-1	TRBJ2-6	TGCGCCAGCAGCCAAGCTCACCGGGAGCGGTCTGGGGCCAACGTCCTGACTTTC	CASSQAHRERSGANVLTF
TRBD1	-	TRBV5-4	TRBJ1-2	TGTGCCAGCAGCGCGGGACAGGGGGCCCACGACTATGGCTACACCTTC	CASSAGQGAHDYGYTF
-	-	TRBV20-1	TRBJ2-1	TGCAGTGCTGCCCCCGGGCGGGCCTACAATGAGCAGTTCTTC	CSAAPGRAYNEQFF
-	-	TRBV5-4	TRBJ1-5	TGTGCCAGCAGCTGGGGTGGGGGAGATCAGCCCCAGCATTTT	CASSWGGGDQPQHF
-	once	TRBV10-3	TRBJ2-7	TGTGCCAGCACCACAGACAGATACGAGCAGTACTTC	CASTTDRYEQYF
-	few	TRBV7-9	TRBJ2-7	TGTGCCAGCAGCTTAGTGCCGGGGAGGTACGAGCAGTACTTC	CASSLVPGRYEQYF
-	-	TRBV30	TRBJ1-5	TGTGCCTCCCAAGAGGGACGGAGCAATCAGCCCCAGCATTTT	CASQEGRSNQPQHF
-	-	TRBV7-2	TRBJ2-3	TGTGCCAGCAGCTCCCCAGTGGATACGCAGTATTTT	CASSSPVDTQYF
TRBD1	-	TRBV19	TRBJ2-1	TGTGCCAGTAGTTTTTACCACAGGGGGGATGAGCAGTTCTTC	CASSFYHRGDEQFF
TRBD2	once	TRBV29-1	TRBJ2-7	TGCAGCGTTGAGAGGACAGCCGGGACTAGCGGATCCTACGAGCAGTACTTC	CSVERTAGTSGSYEQYF
-	-	TRBV4-2	TRBJ2-7	TGTGCCAGCAGCCAAGCCCTATTAGAGGGCTACGAGCAGTACTTC	CASSQALLEGYEQYF
-	-	TRBV7-9	TRBJ1-3	TGTGCCAGCAGCTTAGGTCTGGCTGGAAACACCATATATTTT	CASSLGLAGNTIYF
-	-	TRBV7-9	TRBJ2-5	TGTGCCAGCAGTTTGGAGACCCAGTACTTC	CASSLETQYF
-	-	TRBV20-1	TRBJ2-7	TGCAGTGCTAGCGGGAGTGCCCTCGGCGAGCAGTACTTC	CSASGSALGEQYF
-	-	TRBV2	TRBJ1-2	TGTGCCAGCAGTGAGAGTGCCTTGTCGGGCTACACCTTC	CASSESALSGYTF
-	-	TRBV12-3/TRBV12-4	TRBJ2-3	TGTGCCAGCAGACGCTTCACAGATACGCAGTATTTT	CASRRFTDTQYF